This T cell receptor beta chain emerged from a study of T cells after yellow fever vaccination. Study at large: Where fractions had low cell numbers, libraries were prepared from them with the SMART-Seq v4 Ultra Low Input RNA kit.

General observations from the study: Secondary responses were weaker yet peaked faster, day 5 versus 15. At around 95% for CD4 and approximately 89% for CD8, most primary-vaccination clones showed up again after the booster.

TCRdb used MiXCR to reprocess the 5' RACE reads, holding one entry per CDR3 protein. The repertoire holds over 300,000 distinct CDR3 sequences, with less than 4.5% as singletons. From germline, CDR1 is SGHNT and CDR2 YYREEE (reference sequence). The CDR3 loop spans 11 amino acids. This clonotype was recorded a few times. The target antigen is unknown. A read error may account for a junction end that differs from germline. The clonotype originates from a man aged 18 to 30 who received the YFV17D yellow fever vaccine. Here the sequenced sample was PBMCs, taken on the day of the yellow fever booster vaccination. The chain links TRBV5-4 to TRBJ1-6; D is uncertain. In DNA, the CDR3 is TGTGCCAGCAGCTCCGGCGGCGCCGACGACTTT. This sequence encodes CASSSGGADDF.